This TCR beta chain was identified in a study of cytomegalovirus exposure and HLA in healthy donors. Study-level findings and limits: Researchers reported in a later analysis that a missense DCLRE1C variant was tied to TCR beta V- and J-gene trimming.

Both 60 Vbeta primers and 13 Jbeta primers went into the PCR. The table came from immunoSEQ multiplex PCR; TCRdb's copy has only in-frame clones and leaves some out. The top ten clones hold approximately 4.2% of a sample with approximately 130,000 clones, 72% of them seen once. The CDR3 is 16 residues long. Germline V gene data show CDR1 as LNHDA and CDR2 as SQIVND (reference sequence). V was cut by 3 bases and J by 7 bases, with 19 bases left in between. Regarding this clone: The antigen is unknown.

The gene calls are TRBV19 and TRBJ1-5, with a possible D match to TRBD1 (5 bases). The TCR was taken from a man aged 50 to 59 in good health and CMV-seropositive. Sequences were obtained from PBMCs. CDR3 nucleotides: TGTGCCAGTAGTATTGGGTCAGGGATCCTCCGACAGCCCCAGCATTTT. This codes for CASSIGSGILRQPQHF. Complete variable domain (other parts from reference TRBV19 and TRBJ1-5): DGGITQSPKYLFRKEGQNVTLSCEQNLNHDAMYWYRQDPGQGLRLIYYSQIVNDFQKGDIAEGYSVSREKKESFPLTVTSAQKNPTAFYLCASSIGSGILRQPQHFGDGTRLSIL.